Shown below are 21 T cell receptor beta chains from a single sample sequenced in a study of shared clonotypes between healthy human individuals. TCRdb's copy holds only in-frame clones and misses some; the assay was immunoSEQ multiplex PCR. The table shows over a million clones, with around 98.5% occurring only once. The sample consisted of naive CD4+ T cells sorted from blood. The subset denotes: CD45RA+ positively selected. Receptors were obtained from a man aged 25 to 40 in good health.

The chain combines TRBV11-2 with TRBJ2-3; a weak D match, TRBD2 (6 bases). V lost 5 bases to trimming and J lost 0 bases, with 12 bases between them. Germline-derived CDR1 and CDR2 are SGHAT and FQNNGV. The CDR3 has 15 residues. This chain's CDR3 is CASSPWDSSTDTQYF. CDR3 coding DNA: TGTGCCAGCAGCCCATGGGACTCTAGCACAGATACGCAGTATTTT.

This sequence joins TRBV7-9 and TRBJ2-1; D might be TRBD2 (6 bases). Trimming took 2 bases from V and 5 from J, leaving 19 bases between them. Germline values: CDR1 SEHNR, CDR2 FQNEAQ (reference sequence). This CDR3 is built from 17 residues. The CDR3 DNA sequence: TGTGCCAGCAGCTTACCCCCTCCGGGACTGATTAACAATGAGCAGTTCTTC. Protein product: CASSLPPPGLINNEQFF.

The chain combines TRBV6-5 with TRBJ1-5; D may be TRBD1 (6 bases). This CDR3 spans 14 amino acids. The V gene lost 6 bases and the J gene lost 1 base, with 10 bases spanning the gap. From germline, CDR1 is MNHEY and CDR2 SVGAGI. CDR3 coding DNA: TGTGCCAGCAGCCCCGACAGGAGCAATCAGCCCCAGCATTTT. Translated, it gives CASSPDRSNQPQHF.

The rearrangement links TRBV15 to TRBJ2-1, with 11 bases lining up with TRBD2. Germline V gene lookup returns CDR1 LNHNV and CDR2 YYDKDF (reference sequence). Losses at the gene ends were 0 bases for V and 6 bases for J; bases not matched to a gene: 4. CDR3 size: 16 residues. The CDR3 reads CATSRDLAGGRNEQFF. CDR3 nucleotides: TGTGCCACCAGCAGAGACCTAGCGGGAGGACGCAATGAGCAGTTCTTC.

Only one count was recorded for this clone. This chain joins TRBV7-9 and TRBJ2-7, with 9 bases matching TRBD1. The V gene end was trimmed by 5 bases and the J gene end by 2 bases; junction bases not matched to a gene: 10. The germline gives CDR1 SEHNR, CDR2 FQNEAQ (reference sequence). CDR3 length: 16 residues. The DNA of the CDR3 is TGTGCCAGCAGCCCTTTTCGCGGACAGGGGACCTACGAGCAGTACTTC. Translated, it gives CASSPFRGQGTYEQYF.

The chain carries TRBV6-5 and TRBJ1-3, with D hard to call. Germline V gene lookup returns CDR1 MNHEY and CDR2 SVGAGI. The length of the CDR3 is 15 residues. Trimming shortened V by 6 bases and J by 0 bases, and 12 bases separated the two germline ends. The CDR3 DNA follows: TGTGCCAGCAGACGACTGACGGCCTCTGGAAACACCATATATTTT. Translation: CASRRLTASGNTIYF.

This sequence joins TRBV11-2 and TRBJ2-5; tentatively, D is TRBD2 (6 bases). The V and J ends lost 0 bases and 1 base respectively, with 15 bases between them. The germline gives CDR1 SGHAT, CDR2 FQNNGV. This CDR3 is 17 amino acids long. The CDR3 loop reads CASSLDIRLGTQETQYF. Written as DNA, the CDR3 is TGTGCCAGCAGCTTAGATATCCGACTAGGAACCCAAGAGACCCAGTACTTC. Together with reference TRBV11-2 and TRBJ2-5, the CDR3 gives the full variable domain: EAGVAQSPRYKIIEKRQSVAFWCNPISGHATLYWYQQILGQGPKLLIQFQNNGVVDDSQLPKDRFSAERLKGVDSTLKIQPAKLEDSAVYLCASSLDIRLGTQETQYFGPGTRLLVL.

The chain links TRBV28 to TRBJ2-7; 10 nucleotides agree with TRBD1. Trimming at V came to 4 bases and at J to 1 base, leaving 16 bases not matched to a gene. Per germline, CDR1 MDHEN and CDR2 SYDVKM. The CDR3 covers 19 residues. This CDR3 reads CASSYRPTGGLPLSYEQYF. As DNA, the CDR3 is TGTGCCAGCAGTTACCGACCGACAGGGGGCCTTCCACTGTCCTACGAGCAGTACTTC.

V usage is TRBV10-3 and J usage is TRBJ2-2; D is uncertain. The CDR3 is made up of 14 amino acids. With 10 bases removed from V and 1 base from J, the gap between germline ends came to 13 bases. From germline, CDR1 is ENHRY and CDR2 SYGVKD. The DNA for the CDR3 is TGTGCCACACAGCAGACAAAGAACACCGGGGAGCTGTTTTTT. Protein: CATQQTKNTGELFF.

V usage is TRBV7-2 and J usage is TRBJ2-2; 12 nucleotides agree with TRBD2. Germline values: CDR1 SGHTA, CDR2 FQGNSA. CDR3 length equals 18 residues. The junction had 12 bases not matched to a gene; V was cut back by 4 bases and J by 6 bases. The CDR3 sequence is CASSSLTSGRIFPGELFF. Written as DNA, the CDR3 is TGTGCCAGCAGCTCCCTGACTAGCGGGAGAATATTCCCCGGGGAGCTGTTTTTT.

This chain joins TRBV11-2 and TRBJ2-1; TRBD2 agrees at 11 bases. There are 17 residues in the CDR3. Germline V gives CDR1 SGHAT, CDR2 FQNNGV. V shed 3 bases, J shed 0 bases, and the junction held 4 bases outside the gene matches. CDR3: CASSFSSGRSSYNEQFF. The DNA of the CDR3 is TGTGCCAGCAGCTTTTCTAGCGGGAGGTCCTCCTACAATGAGCAGTTCTTC.

The rearrangement links TRBV10-1 to TRBJ2-3; 11 positions match TRBD2. The V and J ends lost 6 bases and 5 bases, in that order; junction bases with no gene match: 7. Germline V CDR1 and CDR2: WNHNN, SYGVQD (reference sequence). CDR3 size: 15 residues. The CDR3 reads CASSETSGIGDTQYF. In DNA, the CDR3 is TGCGCCAGCAGCGAGACTAGCGGGATCGGAGATACGCAGTATTTT.

The genes are TRBV7-9 and TRBJ2-5, with 10 bases aligning to TRBD1. This CDR3 has 19 amino acids. V was clipped by 5 bases and J by 0 bases; unmatched bases: 15. Germline-derived CDR1 and CDR2 are SEHNR and FQNEAQ (reference sequence). The CDR3, as DNA: TGTGCCAGCAGCAAGGGACAGGGGAGGCCTACTAGCGACCAAGAGACCCAGTACTTC. Its protein product is CASSKGQGRPTSDQETQYF.

The rearrangement joins TRBV6-6 to TRBJ2-5, with 7 bases aligning to TRBD1. CDR1 and CDR2 (germline): MNHNY, SVGAGI (reference sequence). This CDR3 contains 13 residues. The V and J ends lost 2 bases and 7 bases, in that order; junction bases with no gene match: 4. The CDR3 region has the DNA TGTGCCAGCAGTTACCCTGCAGGGGGGACCCAGTACTTC. As protein: CASSYPAGGTQYF.

This rearrangement joins TRBV19 to TRBJ2-7, with D possibly called TRBD1 or TRBD2 (6 bases each). In germline, CDR1 is LNHDA, CDR2 SQIVND (reference sequence). The CDR3 sequence is 14 residues long. With 3 bases removed from V and 6 bases from J, the gap between germline ends came to 15 bases. This chain's CDR3 is CASSIEGGLSEQYF. The CDR3 DNA is TGTGCCAGTAGTATCGAAGGGGGGCTCTCCGAGCAGTACTTC.

The rearrangement links TRBV10-3 to TRBJ2-7; tentative D call: TRBD1 (6 bases). V lost 2 bases, J lost 2 bases, and 10 bases lay in between. Germline V gene sequence: CDR1 ENHRY, CDR2 SYGVKD. This CDR3 is 14 amino acids long. CDR3 in DNA: TGTGCCATCAGTGAGCAGGGGTCAACCTACGAGCAGTACTTC. Translated: CAISEQGSTYEQYF.

The V and J genes are TRBV10-2 and TRBJ1-5; D is unclear. The CDR3 runs 12 residues. Trimming took off 4 bases at V and 5 bases at J, with 6 bases between the two ends. CDR1 is WSHSY, CDR2 SAAADI, per germline. The CDR3 DNA reads as TGCGCCAGCAGTGCCACTCATCAGCCCCAGCATTTT. Its protein is CASSATHQPQHF.

This chain joins TRBV11-2 and TRBJ2-1, with D uncertain. Germline CDR1 SGHAT, CDR2 FQNNGV. V lost 5 bases and J lost 5, with 4 bases in between. This CDR3 is 11 amino acids long. CDR3 protein: CASSTNNEQFF. CDR3 nucleotide sequence: TGTGCCAGCAGCACCAACAATGAGCAGTTCTTC.

Of note for this clone: Different DNA sequences within this sample yield the same CDR3. The J gene is TRBJ2-5, the V gene TRBV29-1; perhaps TRBD2 as D (6 bases). Germline values: CDR1 SQVTM, CDR2 ANQGSEA. Trimming took off 4 bases at V and 5 bases at J, with 11 bases between the two ends. The CDR3 loop spans 12 amino acids. The CDR3 DNA reads as TGCAGCGTTGGTCAGGGACTGGAGACCCAGTACTTC. Amino acids: CSVGQGLETQYF.

The chain recombines TRBV5-5 with TRBJ2-1; 8 nucleotides agree with TRBD1. J gave up 2 bases and V 7 bases, and 11 bases lay outside the gene matches. The CDR3 has 16 amino acids. CDR1 and CDR2 from the germline V gene are SGHKS and YYEKEE (reference sequence). CDR3 residues: CASADWTGMTYNEQFF. The CDR3, as DNA: TGTGCCAGCGCCGACTGGACAGGGATGACCTACAATGAGCAGTTCTTC.

The chain has TRBV6-1 and TRBJ2-1; 7 bases fit TRBD2. The CDR3 consists of 15 residues. Germline V CDR1 and CDR2: MNHNS, SASEGT. J lost 8 bases, V lost 6 bases, and 13 bases had no gene match. The CDR3 coding sequence is TGTGCCAGCAGGGGGACTATCCTTCGTACCGATGAGCAGTTCTTC. Translated: CASRGTILRTDEQFF.